This TCR beta chain was recovered during a study of T cell responses to AZD1222 COVID-19 vaccine. Study results and limitations: Elevations in Spike-specific TCR breadth and depth followed administration of two AZD1222 doses. Just a handful of people given AZD1222 tested seropositive at baseline. Females made up more of the donors, who were largely white British, and clonal diversity may have come out too low.

Second-dose groups at about 4 or about 12 weeks were pooled. Libraries were prepared by immunoSEQ multiplex PCR; TCRdb keeps only in-frame clonotypes and omits some of them. This table holds about 150,000 clones, over 75% found once. Trimming removed 4 bases at V and 4 bases at J, with 14 bases between. Germline assignment: CDR1 SGHRS and CDR2 YFSETQ. CDR3 length: 14 residues. As for this clone: Its antigen is undetermined.

The material sequenced was peripheral blood, taken 28 days after the second AZD1222 dose. This TCR came from an adult who received the AZD1222 COVID-19 vaccine. V usage is TRBV5-1 and J usage is TRBJ1-2, with D possibly matching TRBD1 (6 bases). The CDR3 DNA reads TGCGCCAGCAGCCTGACAGGCGGTCTCTATGGCTACACCTTC. Encoded protein: CASSLTGGLYGYTF.